This section outlines one T cell receptor (beta chain) sequence together with its context. What it recognizes is unknown. Produced via immunoSEQ multiplex PCR; TCRdb's table is partial and in-frame only. Of 22,000 or so clones in the sample, 82% were seen once. CDR3 length: 15 residues. Germline V gene sequence: CDR1 SGHDN, CDR2 FVKESK. V lost 3 bases and J lost 2, with 13 bases in between. The data were taken from a study of EBV T-cell therapy then PD-1 blockade in nasopharyngeal carcinoma. The treatment is: AdE1-LMPpoly-expanded autologous EBV-specific T-cell therapy followed by anti-PD-1 nivolumab. The clonotype was recovered from a man aged 40-49 years with nasopharyngeal carcinoma. The chain employs TRBV14 and TRBJ1-1; weak D call: TRBD1 (6 bases). Here the sequenced sample was CD8+ T cells from blood, taken at day -245 from a patient whose treatment included autologous EBV-specific T cells and nivolumab. CDR3 coding DNA: TGTGCCAGCAGCCACCCGGGACATGCTAACACTGAAGCTTTCTTT. Its protein is CASSHPGHANTEAFF.